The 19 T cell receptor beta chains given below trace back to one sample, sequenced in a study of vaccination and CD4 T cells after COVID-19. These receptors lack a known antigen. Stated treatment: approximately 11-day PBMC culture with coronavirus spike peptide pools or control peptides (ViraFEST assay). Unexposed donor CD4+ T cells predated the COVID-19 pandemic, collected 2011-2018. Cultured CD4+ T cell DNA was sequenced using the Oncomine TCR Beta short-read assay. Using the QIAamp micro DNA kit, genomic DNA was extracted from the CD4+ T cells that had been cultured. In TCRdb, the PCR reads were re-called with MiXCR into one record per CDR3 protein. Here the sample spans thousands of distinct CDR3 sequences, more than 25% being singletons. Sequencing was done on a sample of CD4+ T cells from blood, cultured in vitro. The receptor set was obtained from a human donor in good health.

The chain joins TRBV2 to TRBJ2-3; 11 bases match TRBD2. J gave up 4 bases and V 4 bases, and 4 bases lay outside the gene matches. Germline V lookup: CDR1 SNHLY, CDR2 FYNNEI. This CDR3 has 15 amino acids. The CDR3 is CASSGLAGGADTQYF. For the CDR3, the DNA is TGTGCCAGCAGTGGGCTAGCGGGAGGCGCAGATACGCAGTATTTT.

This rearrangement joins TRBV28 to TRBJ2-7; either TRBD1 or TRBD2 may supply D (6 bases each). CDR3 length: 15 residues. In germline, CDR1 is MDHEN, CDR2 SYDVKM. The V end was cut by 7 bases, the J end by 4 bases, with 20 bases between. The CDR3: CASTPPGAGDYEQYF. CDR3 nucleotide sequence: TGTGCCAGCACTCCCCCGGGGGCAGGGGATTACGAGCAGTACTTC.

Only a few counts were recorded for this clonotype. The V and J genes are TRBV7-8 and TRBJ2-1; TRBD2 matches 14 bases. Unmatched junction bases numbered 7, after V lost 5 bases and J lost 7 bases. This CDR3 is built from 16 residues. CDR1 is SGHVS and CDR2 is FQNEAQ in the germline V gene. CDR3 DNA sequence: TGTGCCAGCAGCAGAGGACTAGCGGGAGGTTCAAATGAGCAGTTCTTC. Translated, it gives CASSRGLAGGSNEQFF. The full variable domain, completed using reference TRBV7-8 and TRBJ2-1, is GAGVSQSPRYKVAKRGQDVALRCDPISGHVSLFWYQQALGQGPEFLTYFQNEAQLDKSGLPSDRFFAERPEGSVSTLKIQRTQQEDSAVYLCASSRGLAGGSNEQFFGPGTRLTVL.

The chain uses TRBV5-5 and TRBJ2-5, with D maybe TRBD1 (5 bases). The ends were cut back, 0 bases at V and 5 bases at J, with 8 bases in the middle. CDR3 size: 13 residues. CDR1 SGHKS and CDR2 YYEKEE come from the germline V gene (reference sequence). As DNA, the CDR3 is TGTGCCAGCAGCTTGGGGACAACGGAGACCCAGTACTTC. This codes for CASSLGTTETQYF. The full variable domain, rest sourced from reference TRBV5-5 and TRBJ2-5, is DAGVTQSPTHLIKTRGQQVTLRCSPISGHKSVSWYQQVLGQGPQFIFQYYEKEERGRGNFPDRFSARQFPNYSSELNVNALLLGDSALYLCASSLGTTETQYFGPGTRLLVL.

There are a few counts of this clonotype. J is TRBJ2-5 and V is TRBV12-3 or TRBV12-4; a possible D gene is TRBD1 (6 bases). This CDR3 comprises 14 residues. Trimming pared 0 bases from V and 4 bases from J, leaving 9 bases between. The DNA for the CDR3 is TGTGCCAGCAGTTTAGCGGAAGGGGGAGAGACCCAGTACTTC. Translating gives CASSLAEGGETQYF.

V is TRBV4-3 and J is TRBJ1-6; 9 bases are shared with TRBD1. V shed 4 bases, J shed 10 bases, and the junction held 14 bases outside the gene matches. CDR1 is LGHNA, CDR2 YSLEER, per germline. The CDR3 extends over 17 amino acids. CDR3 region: CASSLFPPGQGNSPLHF. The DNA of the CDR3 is TGCGCCAGCAGCCTTTTCCCCCCGGGACAGGGAAACTCACCCCTCCACTTT.

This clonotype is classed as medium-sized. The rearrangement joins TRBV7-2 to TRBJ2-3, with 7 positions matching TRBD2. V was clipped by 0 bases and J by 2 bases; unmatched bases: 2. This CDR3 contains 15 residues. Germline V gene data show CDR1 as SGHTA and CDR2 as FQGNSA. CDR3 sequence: CASSLAGGPTDTQYF. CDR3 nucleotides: TGTGCCAGCAGCTTAGCGGGAGGGCCCACAGATACGCAGTATTTT.

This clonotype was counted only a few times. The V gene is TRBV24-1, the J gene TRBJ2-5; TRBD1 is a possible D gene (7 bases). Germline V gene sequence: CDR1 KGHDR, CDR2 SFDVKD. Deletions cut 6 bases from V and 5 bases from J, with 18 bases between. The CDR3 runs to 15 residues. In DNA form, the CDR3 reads TGTGCCACCAGTCCGGAGGCCAGGGGGGTGGAGACCCAGTACTTC. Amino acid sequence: CATSPEARGVETQYF.

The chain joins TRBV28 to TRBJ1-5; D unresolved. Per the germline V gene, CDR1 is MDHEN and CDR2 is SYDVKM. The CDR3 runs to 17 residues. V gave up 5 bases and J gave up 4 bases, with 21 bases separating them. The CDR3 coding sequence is TGTGCCAGCAGTACCCCCGGAACTCGGGGTGTAAATCAGCCCCAGCATTTT. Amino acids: CASSTPGTRGVNQPQHF.

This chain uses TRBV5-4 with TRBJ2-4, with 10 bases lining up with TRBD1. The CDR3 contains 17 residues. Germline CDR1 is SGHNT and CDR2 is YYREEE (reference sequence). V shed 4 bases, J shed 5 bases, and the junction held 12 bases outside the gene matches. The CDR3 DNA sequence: TGTGCCAGCAGCAAGCCGGGACAGGGGATAATCGAAAACATTCAGTACTTC. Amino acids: CASSKPGQGIIENIQYF.

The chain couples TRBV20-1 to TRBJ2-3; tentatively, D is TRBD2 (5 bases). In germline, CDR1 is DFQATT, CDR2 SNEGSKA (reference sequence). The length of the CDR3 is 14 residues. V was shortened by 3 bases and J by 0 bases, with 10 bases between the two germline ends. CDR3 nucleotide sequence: TGCAGTGCTAGGTTAGGAGGCAGCACAGATACGCAGTATTTT. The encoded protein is CSARLGGSTDTQYF.

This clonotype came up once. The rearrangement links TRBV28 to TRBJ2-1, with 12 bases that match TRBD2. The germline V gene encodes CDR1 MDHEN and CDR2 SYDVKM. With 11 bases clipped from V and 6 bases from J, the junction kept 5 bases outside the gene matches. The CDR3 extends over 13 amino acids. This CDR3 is CASTSGSGNEQFF. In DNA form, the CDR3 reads TGTGCCTCGACTAGCGGGAGCGGCAATGAGCAGTTCTTC. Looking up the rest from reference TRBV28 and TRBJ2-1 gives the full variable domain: DVKVTQSSRYLVKRTGEKVFLECVQDMDHENMFWYRQDPGLGLRLIYFSYDVKMKEKGDIPEGYSVSREKKERFSLILESASTNQTSMYLCASTSGSGNEQFFGPGTRLTVL.

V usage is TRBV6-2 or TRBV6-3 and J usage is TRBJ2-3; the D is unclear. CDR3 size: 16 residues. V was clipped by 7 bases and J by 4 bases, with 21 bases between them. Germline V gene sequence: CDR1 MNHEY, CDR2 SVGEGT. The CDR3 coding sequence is TGTGCCAGCACCGCCGATGTGCTACGATCGTCAGATACGCAGTATTTT. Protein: CASTADVLRSSDTQYF.

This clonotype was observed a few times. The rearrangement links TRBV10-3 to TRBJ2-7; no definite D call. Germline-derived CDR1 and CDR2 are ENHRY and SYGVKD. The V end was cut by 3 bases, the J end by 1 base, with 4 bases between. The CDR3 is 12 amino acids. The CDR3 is CAISDGSYEQYF. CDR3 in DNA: TGTGCCATCAGTGACGGTTCCTACGAGCAGTACTTC.

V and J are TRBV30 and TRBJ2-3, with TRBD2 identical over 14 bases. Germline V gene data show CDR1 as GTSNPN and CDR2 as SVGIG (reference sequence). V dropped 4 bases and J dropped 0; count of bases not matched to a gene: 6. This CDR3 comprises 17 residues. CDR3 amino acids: CAWKQRLAGGSTDTQYF. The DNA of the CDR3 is TGTGCCTGGAAGCAAAGACTAGCGGGAGGGAGCACAGATACGCAGTATTTT.

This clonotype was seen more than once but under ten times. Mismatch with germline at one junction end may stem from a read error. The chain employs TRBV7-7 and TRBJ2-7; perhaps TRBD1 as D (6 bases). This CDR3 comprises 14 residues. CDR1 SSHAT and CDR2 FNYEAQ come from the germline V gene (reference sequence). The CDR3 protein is CASSLHGTKSEQYF. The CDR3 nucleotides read TGTGCTAGCAGCTTACACGGGACAAAATCCGAGCAGTACTTC.

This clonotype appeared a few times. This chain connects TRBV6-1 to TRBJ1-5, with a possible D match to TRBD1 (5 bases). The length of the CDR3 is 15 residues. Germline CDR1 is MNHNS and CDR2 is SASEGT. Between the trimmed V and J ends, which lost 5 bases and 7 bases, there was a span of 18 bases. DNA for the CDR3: TGTGCCAGCAGTCCCCAGGGAGGGGTCGACCAGCCCCAGCATTTT. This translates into CASSPQGGVDQPQHF.

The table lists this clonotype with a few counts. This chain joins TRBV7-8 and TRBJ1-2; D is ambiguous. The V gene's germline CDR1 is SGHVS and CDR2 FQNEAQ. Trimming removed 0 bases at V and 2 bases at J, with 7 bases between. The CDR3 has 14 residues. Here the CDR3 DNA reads TGTGCCAGCAGCTTAGCGCGGGCCAACTATGGCTACACCTTC. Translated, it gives CASSLARANYGYTF.

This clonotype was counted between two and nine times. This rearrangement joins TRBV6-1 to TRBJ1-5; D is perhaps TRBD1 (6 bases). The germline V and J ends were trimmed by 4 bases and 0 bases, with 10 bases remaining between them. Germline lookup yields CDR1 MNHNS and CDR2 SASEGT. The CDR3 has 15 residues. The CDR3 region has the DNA TGTGCCAGCAGTGTGGGACACAATAGCAATCAGCCCCAGCATTTT. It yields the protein CASSVGHNSNQPQHF.